These 30 T cell receptor beta chains came from one sample sequenced in a study of monozygotic twins with cystic fibrosis. Using immunoSEQ multiplex PCR, the repertoire was profiled, and TCRdb retains in-frame clones only, with some absent. The sample includes fewer than 20,000 clones, about 89% of them seen just once. The sample was blood. The source is a girl aged 2 to 9 with cystic fibrosis.

The chain carries TRBV7-6 and TRBJ2-7; TRBD2 agrees at 7 bases. CDR3 size: 14 residues. J gave up 5 bases and V 4 bases, and 8 bases lay outside the gene matches. The germline gives CDR1 SGHVS, CDR2 FNYEAQ. The chain's CDR3 is CASSSSGESDEQYF. The CDR3 DNA reads TGTGCCAGCAGCTCAAGCGGGGAGTCCGACGAGCAGTACTTC.

The gene calls are TRBV6-1 and TRBJ2-5, with unresolved D. The CDR3 is 15 amino acids. V lost 0 bases, J lost 2 bases, and 10 bases lay in between. From germline, CDR1 is MNHNS and CDR2 SASEGT. The CDR3 region is CASSEALPIQETQYF. For the CDR3, the DNA is TGTGCCAGCAGTGAAGCCCTCCCAATTCAAGAGACCCAGTACTTC.

The chain carries TRBV6-5 and TRBJ2-5; maybe TRBD2 (6 bases). Germline assignment: CDR1 MNHEY and CDR2 SVGAGI. There are 15 residues in the CDR3. V was shortened by 2 bases and J by 1 base, with 11 bases between the two germline ends. CDR3 amino acids: CASSYGAGPQETQYF. Written as DNA, the CDR3 is TGTGCCAGCAGTTACGGGGCGGGGCCCCAAGAGACCCAGTACTTC.

V is TRBV7-2 and J is TRBJ1-1; D is unresolved. Germline V CDR1 and CDR2: SGHTA, FQGNSA. The CDR3 has 14 amino acids. Trimming took off 4 bases at V and 4 bases at J, with 13 bases between the two ends. The CDR3, as DNA: TGTGCCAGCAGCTCCGGGATAGCCCTCACTGAAGCTTTCTTT. Encoded protein: CASSSGIALTEAFF.

The gene calls are TRBV29-1 and TRBJ2-1, with 7 bases fitting TRBD1. Per the germline V gene, CDR1 is SQVTM and CDR2 is ANQGSEA. Unmatched junction bases numbered 5, after V lost 7 bases and J lost 2 bases. The CDR3 is 13 amino acids. The CDR3 reads CSGRQGTYNEQFF. CDR3 DNA sequence: TGCAGCGGAAGACAGGGCACCTACAATGAGCAGTTCTTC.

CDR3 bases: TGTGCCAGCAGCTTAGTTGCGGGGGGGCTTGCAGATACGCAGTATTTT. It translates to CASSLVAGGLADTQYF. The V gene is TRBV7-2, the J gene TRBJ2-3, with 9 bases fitting TRBD2. The germline V gene encodes CDR1 SGHTA and CDR2 FQGNSA. The CDR3 totals 16 residues. V trimming: 1 base; J trimming: 4 bases; junction bases outside the gene matches: 6.

This chain joins TRBV6-4 and TRBJ1-2; TRBD1 might be the D (5 bases). The CDR3 is made up of 19 amino acids. V lost 2 bases, J lost 7 bases, and 29 bases lay in between. CDR1 and CDR2 from the germline V gene are MRHNA and SNTAGT. CDR3 sequence: CASSDRERQPRDEGSGYTF. CDR3 DNA sequence: TGTGCCAGCAGTGACCGAGAACGACAGCCTCGGGACGAAGGTAGTGGCTACACCTTC.

The chain links TRBV29-1 to TRBJ1-2, with 10 bases matching TRBD1. CDR3 length: 13 amino acids. Germline CDR1 reads SQVTM; CDR2 reads ANQGSEA. The ends lost 5 bases at V and 6 bases at J; junction bases unmatched: 6. CDR3 in amino acids: CSVKGQGVHGYTF. The CDR3 coding sequence is TGCAGCGTTAAAGGACAGGGGGTTCATGGCTACACCTTC. The full variable domain, its missing parts supplied by reference TRBV29-1 and TRBJ1-2, is SAVISQKPSRDICQRGTSLTIQCQVDSQVTMMFWYRQQPGQSLTLIATANQGSEATYESGFVIDKFPISRPNLTFSTLTVSNMSPEDSSIYLCSVKGQGVHGYTFGSGTRLTVV.

V gene TRBV7-9 combines with J gene TRBJ1-1; maybe TRBD1 (5 bases). Trimming pared 5 bases from V and 3 bases from J, leaving 16 bases between. The germline gives CDR1 SEHNR, CDR2 FQNEAQ (reference sequence). The CDR3 totals 15 residues. The CDR3 DNA follows: TGTGCCAGCAGCCGCCTAAAAGGGGTGGACACTGAAGCTTTCTTT. Translating it yields CASSRLKGVDTEAFF.

The chain links TRBV7-9 to TRBJ2-3, with 7 positions matching TRBD2. CDR3 length equals 13 residues. Germline V gene sequence: CDR1 SEHNR, CDR2 FQNEAQ (reference sequence). V shed 6 bases and J 0 bases; nucleotides not matched to a gene: 0. The CDR3 bases are TGTGCCAGCAGGCGGGAGAGCACAGATACGCAGTATTTT. As protein: CASRRESTDTQYF.

The rearrangement uses TRBV5-1 and TRBJ2-7; possible D gene TRBD2, 6 bases. V lost 2 bases and J 2 bases, leaving 8 bases between the germline ends. This CDR3 comprises 13 residues. Germline V lookup: CDR1 SGHRS, CDR2 YFSETQ. CDR3: CASSFGGPYEQYF. The CDR3 DNA reads as TGCGCCAGCAGCTTTGGAGGGCCCTACGAGCAGTACTTC.

This clone was picked up a small number of times. V is TRBV4-3 and J is TRBJ2-6; a weak D match, TRBD2 (7 bases). V was cut by 0 bases and J by 12 bases, with 21 bases left in between. This CDR3 comprises 17 residues. CDR1 LGHNA and CDR2 YSLEER come from the germline V gene. Here the CDR3 reads CASSQDPPAGAGAVLTF. In nucleotides, the CDR3 is TGCGCCAGCAGCCAAGATCCCCCCGCGGGGGCGGGAGCCGTCCTGACTTTC.

This chain connects TRBV6-5 to TRBJ1-1; 9 positions agree with TRBD1. The CDR3 length is 15 residues. V lost 0 bases to trimming and J lost 5 bases; unmatched junction nucleotides: 4. From germline, CDR1 is MNHEY and CDR2 SVGAGI. CDR3 nucleotides: TGTGCCAGCAGTTACTCGACAGGGGGGGGGACTGAAGCTTTCTTT. It yields the protein CASSYSTGGGTEAFF.

On this clone itself: The CDR3 end shows no conserved phenylalanine or tryptophan, and so a read error is likely. CDR3 protein: CASTGTGRTEAFL. The CDR3 region has the DNA TGCGCCAGCACCGGGACAGGGAGGACTGAAGCTTTCCTT. This rearrangement joins TRBV4-1 to TRBJ1-1, with TRBD1 identical over 9 bases. The CDR3 sequence is 13 residues long. V was pared by 7 bases and J by 5 bases, with 5 bases of the junction left unmatched. Germline CDR1 MGHRA, CDR2 YSYEKL.

The chain couples TRBV4-3 to TRBJ2-3; 11 bases agree with TRBD2. CDR3 length: 19 residues. Trimming took 3 bases from V and 0 from J; bases not matched to a gene: 11. Germline lookup yields CDR1 LGHNA and CDR2 YSLEER. CDR3 loop: CASSQRIAGGSSSTDTQYF. In DNA, the CDR3 is TGCGCCAGCAGCCAGCGAATAGCGGGAGGGAGTAGTAGCACAGATACGCAGTATTTT.

The rearrangement links TRBV9 to TRBJ1-3; D is unresolved. The CDR3 length is 15 residues. Germline values: CDR1 SGDLS, CDR2 YYNGEE. V dropped 4 bases and J dropped 0 bases, with 11 bases sitting between them. The chain's CDR3 is CASSSTLDSGNTIYF. The CDR3 DNA follows: TGTGCCAGCAGCTCTACTTTAGACTCTGGAAACACCATATATTTT. Together with reference TRBV9 and TRBJ1-3, the CDR3 gives the full variable domain: DSGVTQTPKHLITATGQRVTLRCSPRSGDLSVYWYQQSLDQGLQFLIQYYNGEERAKGNILERFSAQQFPDLHSELNLSSLELGDSALYFCASSSTLDSGNTIYFGEGSWLTVV.

The chain is built from TRBV28 and TRBJ2-7, with D unresolved. CDR3 length: 12 amino acids. V lost 6 bases to trimming and J lost 1 base, with 7 bases between them. CDR1 is MDHEN, CDR2 SYDVKM, per germline. The CDR3 DNA is TGTGCCAGCAGAGGCAGTTCCTACGAGCAGTACTTC. The encoded protein is CASRGSSYEQYF.

The chain combines TRBV2 with TRBJ1-4, with D perhaps matching TRBD1 (6 bases). The V gene lost 7 bases and the J gene lost 7 bases, with 19 bases spanning the gap. Germline CDR1 reads SNHLY; CDR2 reads FYNNEI. The CDR3 consists of 15 residues. The CDR3 DNA reads as TGTGCCAGCACCCGGGAGGGGGGGACGGGTGAAAAACTGTTTTTT. Its translation is CASTREGGTGEKLFF.

This clone appeared a few times. This chain uses TRBV19 with TRBJ1-5; tentative D call: TRBD1 (5 bases). This CDR3 region has 15 residues. V lost 3 bases to trimming and J lost 3 bases, with 12 bases between them. Germline CDR1 LNHDA, CDR2 SQIVND (reference sequence). The CDR3 DNA reads TGTGCCAGTAGTATCGGTCAGGGTGACAATCAGCCCCAGCATTTT. Protein sequence: CASSIGQGDNQPQHF.

The V call is TRBV5-5, the J call TRBJ1-4; 11 bases agree with TRBD1. The CDR3 loop spans 15 amino acids. The V gene end was trimmed by 4 bases and the J gene end by 8 bases; junction bases not matched to a gene: 7. Germline V gene data show CDR1 as SGHKS and CDR2 as YYEKEE (reference sequence). CDR3 in DNA: TGTGCCAGCAGCCTTGGACAGGGGGCTGTCGAAAAACTGTTTTTT. It translates to CASSLGQGAVEKLFF. Drawing the rest from reference TRBV5-5 and TRBJ1-4, the complete variable domain is DAGVTQSPTHLIKTRGQQVTLRCSPISGHKSVSWYQQVLGQGPQFIFQYYEKEERGRGNFPDRFSARQFPNYSSELNVNALLLGDSALYLCASSLGQGAVEKLFFGSGTQLSVL.

The rearrangement links TRBV7-2 to TRBJ1-1; D not resolved. The germline V gene encodes CDR1 SGHTA and CDR2 FQGNSA. V was pared by 3 bases and J by 5 bases, with 7 bases between. The CDR3 has 12 residues. The CDR3, as DNA: TGTGCCAGCAGCTTCGGGGAAACTGAAGCTTTCTTT. The encoded protein is CASSFGETEAFF.

V and J are TRBV6-1 and TRBJ2-1, with 8 bases matching TRBD2. Germline CDR1 MNHNS, CDR2 SASEGT. The V segment lost 8 bases and the J segment 4 bases; nucleotides outside the gene matches: 10. The CDR3 has 15 residues. The CDR3 spells CASRSGGGLYNEQFF. The CDR3 DNA follows: TGTGCCAGCCGCTCGGGGGGGGGATTGTACAATGAGCAGTTCTTC.

In its sample, this clone was seen once. The chain joins TRBV6-6 to TRBJ2-7, with 7 positions matching TRBD1. V was clipped by 9 bases and J by 0 bases; unmatched bases: 8. Germline V gene lookup returns CDR1 MNHNY and CDR2 SVGAGI (reference sequence). The CDR3 runs 14 residues. The DNA for the CDR3 is TGTGCCAGTAAGTTCGGGACAGACTCCTACGAGCAGTACTTC. This encodes CASKFGTDSYEQYF.

The chain links TRBV11-2 to TRBJ1-1, with TRBD1 matching 9 bases. The CDR3 extends over 14 amino acids. Germline CDR1 reads SGHAT; CDR2 reads FQNNGV. Trimming cost V 1 base and J 3 bases; bases outside gene matches: 0. CDR3 loop: CASSLGTGDTEAFF. The CDR3 bases are TGTGCCAGCAGCTTAGGGACAGGGGACACTGAAGCTTTCTTT.

A few counts support this clone. This chain joins TRBV6-1 and TRBJ2-7, with D perhaps TRBD2 (5 bases). V dropped 2 bases and J dropped 0 bases, with 8 bases sitting between them. CDR3 length: 14 amino acids. Per the germline V gene, CDR1 is MNHNS and CDR2 is SASEGT. The CDR3 is CASSEPEGSYEQYF. The CDR3 nucleotides read TGTGCCAGCAGTGAACCCGAGGGCTCCTACGAGCAGTACTTC.

This CDR3 is CASSVTGMGSYGYTF. DNA of the CDR3: TGTGCCAGCAGCGTTACAGGGATGGGGAGCTATGGCTACACCTTC. The rearrangement links TRBV9 to TRBJ1-2, with D perhaps TRBD1 (6 bases). Trimming pared 2 bases from V and 4 bases from J, leaving 15 bases between. The CDR3 loop spans 15 amino acids. CDR1 and CDR2 (germline): SGDLS, YYNGEE.

V and J are TRBV5-4 and TRBJ2-2, with 11 bases that match TRBD1. V lost 4 bases and J lost 7; bases outside the gene matches: 6. CDR1 and CDR2 (germline): SGHNT, YYREEE (reference sequence). This CDR3 spans 15 amino acids. The CDR3, as DNA: TGTGCCAGCAGCAAGGACAGGGGGCGCTTCGGGGAGCTGTTTTTT. It yields the protein CASSKDRGRFGELFF.

This clone appeared once. V and J are TRBV12-5 and TRBJ1-2; maybe TRBD1 (6 bases). The V end was cut by 4 bases, the J end by 7 bases, with 16 bases between. The CDR3 loop spans 14 amino acids. CDR1 and CDR2 (germline): LGHNT, FRNRAP. The DNA for the CDR3 is TGTGCTAGTGGTTCCGGGGCAGGGGAAAGTGGCTACACCTTC. Its translation: CASGSGAGESGYTF.

The chain combines TRBV9 with TRBJ1-1; D unresolved. The CDR3 extends over 13 amino acids. V was clipped by 0 bases and J by 3 bases, with 6 bases between them. Germline V gene lookup returns CDR1 SGDLS and CDR2 YYNGEE. Written as DNA, the CDR3 is TGTGCCAGCAGCGTAGGGACCCACACTGAAGCTTTCTTT. Translated: CASSVGTHTEAFF.

Only one count was recorded for this clone. The V call is TRBV28, the J call TRBJ2-6; D remains ambiguous. Germline V gene sequence: CDR1 MDHEN, CDR2 SYDVKM. The length of the CDR3 is 15 residues. V was clipped by 6 bases and J by 0 bases, with 9 bases between them. DNA of the CDR3: TGTGCCAGCAGCAGTCCCTCCTCTGGGGCCAACGTCCTGACTTTC. Translating it yields CASSSPSSGANVLTF.